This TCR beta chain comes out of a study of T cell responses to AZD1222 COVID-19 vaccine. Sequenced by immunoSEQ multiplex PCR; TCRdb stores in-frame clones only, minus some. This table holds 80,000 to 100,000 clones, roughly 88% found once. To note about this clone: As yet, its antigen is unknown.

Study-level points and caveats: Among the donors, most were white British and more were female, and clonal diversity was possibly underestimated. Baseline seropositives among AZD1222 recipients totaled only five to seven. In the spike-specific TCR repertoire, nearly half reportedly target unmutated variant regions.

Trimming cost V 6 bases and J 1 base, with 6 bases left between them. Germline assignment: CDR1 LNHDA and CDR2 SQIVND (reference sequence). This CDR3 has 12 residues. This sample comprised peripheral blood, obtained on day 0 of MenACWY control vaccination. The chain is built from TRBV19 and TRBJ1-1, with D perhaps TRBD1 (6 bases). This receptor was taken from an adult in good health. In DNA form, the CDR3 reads TGTGCCAGTAGCAGGGGGAACACTGAAGCTTTCTTT. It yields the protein CASSRGNTEAFF.